The entry below describes one T cell receptor beta chain. Its antigen is unidentified. Some clones are missing from TCRdb's copy, which holds only in-frame ones; the method was immunoSEQ multiplex PCR. The repertoire holds some 80,000 clones, with about 74% as singletons. The record originates from a study of T cell responses to AZD1222 COVID-19 vaccine. V lost 1 base to trimming and J lost 3 bases, with 13 bases between them. Per the germline V gene, CDR1 is SGHKS and CDR2 is YYEKEE (reference sequence). This CDR3 has 15 residues. Whole-study results and caveats: After two AZD1222 doses, spike-specific TCR breadth and depth rose versus day 0. The donor group comprised mostly white British people and more females; the analysis possibly underestimated clonal diversity. The CD4 TCRs associated with vaccination extended across spike and predominated at 160-218 and 743-854. Within unmutated variant regions lay the reported targets of nearly half of spike-specific TCRs.

The sequence was obtained from an adult who received the MenACWY meningococcal vaccine as a control. The sample consisted of peripheral blood, taken 28 days after the second dose of the MenACWY control vaccine. The chain uses TRBV5-5 and TRBJ1-1; perhaps TRBD1 as D (5 bases). As DNA, the CDR3 is TGTGCCAGCAGCTTGAGGGAACCCAGGGACACTGAAGCTTTCTTT. Its protein product is CASSLREPRDTEAFF.